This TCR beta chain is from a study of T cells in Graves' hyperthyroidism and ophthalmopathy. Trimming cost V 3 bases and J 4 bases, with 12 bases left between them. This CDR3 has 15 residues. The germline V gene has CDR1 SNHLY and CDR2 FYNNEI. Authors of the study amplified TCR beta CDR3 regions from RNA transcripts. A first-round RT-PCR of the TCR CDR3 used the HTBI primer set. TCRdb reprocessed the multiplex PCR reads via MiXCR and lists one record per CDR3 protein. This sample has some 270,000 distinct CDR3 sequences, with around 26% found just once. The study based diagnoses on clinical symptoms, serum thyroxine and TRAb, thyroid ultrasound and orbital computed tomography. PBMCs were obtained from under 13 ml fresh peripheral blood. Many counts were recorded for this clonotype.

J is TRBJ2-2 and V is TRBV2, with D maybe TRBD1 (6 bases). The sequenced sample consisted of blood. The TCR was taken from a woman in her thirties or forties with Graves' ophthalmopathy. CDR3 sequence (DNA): TGTGCCAGCAGTGAGGTTTGGGACACCACCGGGGAGCTGTTTTTT. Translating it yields CASSEVWDTTGELFF.